This TCR beta chain came from a study of blood T cell repertoires in COVID-19. Looking at the study overall: Acute and convalescent COVID-19 samples came from the United States, Italy and Spain. In each case, the material was cDNA or gDNA derived from T cells, B-cell-depleted T cells, or PBMCs.

Per the original data handling: Amplification with reference gene primers provided the estimates of nucleated cell counts. Using immunoSEQ multiplex PCR, the repertoire was profiled, and TCRdb retains in-frame clones only, with some absent. That table gives V, J and clone size, and the DNA gave D and trimming. In the table there are more than 95,000 clones, 75% to 85% of which are singletons. With 6 bases removed from V and 2 bases from J, the gap between germline ends came to 16 bases. The CDR3 consists of 15 residues. Per germline, CDR1 MNHEY and CDR2 SVGAGI. The sequenced material came from peripheral blood. The gene calls are TRBV6-5 and TRBJ1-1; D uncertain. The clonotype originates from a woman aged 45 to 65 with acute or convalescent COVID-19. The chain's CDR3 is CASRRTASLNTEAFF. The CDR3 region has the DNA TGTGCCAGCAGACGTACAGCTTCCCTTAACACTGAAGCTTTCTTT.